This T cell receptor beta chain was sequenced during a study of cytomegalovirus exposure and HLA in healthy donors. The germline CDR1 and CDR2 sequences are SQVTM and ANQGSEA. The CDR3 sequence is 15 residues long. A note on this clone: Its target is unknown.

The PCR ran on 60 Vbeta and 13 Jbeta primers. The assay was immunoSEQ multiplex PCR, and TCRdb's table has in-frame clones only and misses some. This sample yields approximately 150,000 clones, of which about 80% are seen a single time; approximately 5.6% belongs to the top ten. Study-wide points: There was a cluster of highly shared sequence variants that was likely a sequencing artifact.

This sequence originates from a woman aged 40 to 55 in good health and CMV-seropositive. Specimen: PBMCs. V gene TRBV29-1 combines with J gene TRBJ2-2, with TRBD1 identical over 9 bases. The CDR3, as DNA: TGCACCGTAACAGGGGGCACATCGGCATCCGGGGAGCTGTTTTTT. This gives the protein CTVTGGTSASGELFF.